A selection of T cell receptor beta chains follows, all from one sample in a study of shared clonotypes between healthy human individuals. Here immunoSEQ multiplex PCR was the method, and the copy in TCRdb shows in-frame clones only, minus some. Seen here are over a million clones, roughly 80% observed once, and the top ten hold 1.4% to 1.5%. Material: memory CD4+ T cells sorted from blood. These receptors originate from a man between 18 and 35 years old in good health. CDR3s include the opening cysteine and the closing phenylalanine or tryptophan. Fields, in order: J gene, V gene, clone size, CDR3 protein. A clone size is listed for some rows: how often the clone was seen (once, few, many), or a class if it is expanded.

J: TRBJ2-3
V: TRBV2
size: -
CDR3: CASDPAGGPTDTQYF

J: TRBJ2-7
V: TRBV4-1
size: -
CDR3: CASSQGAHSSYEQYF

J: TRBJ2-6
V: TRBV19
size: -
CDR3: CASSLLGGANVLTF

J: TRBJ2-5
V: TRBV18
size: -
CDR3: CASSLVLDRAETQYF

J: TRBJ2-3
V: TRBV25-1
size: once
CDR3: CASSEYYGRGVGADTQYF

J: TRBJ2-1
V: TRBV5-1
size: -
CDR3: CASSLEGGTYNEQFF

J: TRBJ2-4
V: TRBV2
size: few
CDR3: CASSVDGNIQYF

J: TRBJ2-4
V: TRBV6-4
size: -
CDR3: CASNSRRIQAKNIQYF

J: TRBJ2-5
V: TRBV2
size: -
CDR3: CASSVDLVLETQYF

J: TRBJ2-3
V: TRBV5-1
size: -
CDR3: CASSLVAGEDTQYF

J: TRBJ2-7
V: TRBV15
size: many
CDR3: CATSREAFYEQYF

J: TRBJ2-1
V: TRBV10-1
size: many
CDR3: CASSESGRDNEQFF

J: TRBJ1-1
V: TRBV5-4
size: -
CDR3: CASSSSTGFVTEAFF

J: TRBJ2-6
V: TRBV11-3
size: -
CDR3: CASSLDGRSGANVLTF

J: TRBJ1-5
V: TRBV2
size: -
CDR3: CASSELGQGNQPQHF

J: TRBJ2-7
V: TRBV30
size: -
CDR3: CAWSEGAGAPYEQYF

J: TRBJ2-3
V: TRBV29-1
size: -
CDR3: CSVASGSSDTQYF

J: TRBJ1-4
V: TRBV30
size: -
CDR3: CAGKGASEKLFF

J: TRBJ2-2
V: TRBV25-1
size: -
CDR3: CASIGDRVTGELFF

J: TRBJ1-2
V: TRBV5-4
size: once
CDR3: CASSSQGVGGYTF

J: TRBJ2-7
V: TRBV5-4
size: -
CDR3: CASSSGTSGTEQYF

J: TRBJ2-7
V: TRBV20-1
size: -
CDR3: CSAGPFREQYF

J: TRBJ2-2
V: TRBV11-2
size: -
CDR3: CASSPQRGGRGTGELFF

J: TRBJ2-1
V: TRBV10-1
size: once
CDR3: CASSDIAGGINEQFF

J: TRBJ2-5
V: TRBV2
size: -
CDR3: CASSEVGKGLETQYF

J: TRBJ2-2
V: TRBV6-1
size: -
CDR3: CASRLGQNTGELFF

J: TRBJ2-3
V: TRBV5-1
size: -
CDR3: CASTSGDSTDTQYF

J: TRBJ1-3
V: TRBV7-2
size: once
CDR3: CASSLYSSGNTIYF

J: TRBJ1-1
V: TRBV5-1
size: many
CDR3: CASSKTLSDTEAFF

J: TRBJ2-1
V: TRBV10-3
size: few
CDR3: CAIKRLTGSENEQFF

J: TRBJ2-4
V: TRBV6-1
size: -
CDR3: CASSEVTVGKNIQYF

J: TRBJ1-1
V: TRBV30
size: few
CDR3: CAWSGGWTEAFF

J: TRBJ2-3
V: TRBV11-2
size: -
CDR3: CASSSPGLAGLSTDTQYF

J: TRBJ2-3
V: TRBV5-1
size: -
CDR3: CASSLVSGASTDTQYF

J: TRBJ2-7
V: TRBV2
size: few
CDR3: CASSDYADSSYEQYF

J: TRBJ2-7
V: TRBV30
size: -
CDR3: CAWSGTGDPYEQYF

J: TRBJ2-4
V: TRBV6-6
size: -
CDR3: CASIQGDIQYF